Reported below is one T cell receptor (beta chain). The antigen is unknown. Hyperthyroidism in the patients, aged 18 to 65, was newly diagnosed and under 2 months in duration. This sample is drawn from a study of T cells in Graves' hyperthyroidism and ophthalmopathy. About the research overall: Any treatment followed the collection of peripheral blood at initial diagnosis. Overall study findings and caveats: Before onset, by a median of approximately 5.9 months, the model predicted ophthalmopathy.

From germline, CDR1 is MNHEY and CDR2 SVGAGI. V lost 0 bases and J lost 3, with 15 bases in between. The CDR3 length is 16 residues. Researchers amplified the TCR beta CDR3 regions from RNA transcripts. The HTBI primer set drove a first-round RT-PCR of the TCR CDR3. MiXCR was run by TCRdb on the multiplex PCR reads, yielding one entry per CDR3 protein. In the table there are hundreds of thousands of distinct CDR3 sequences, just over 35% of which are singletons. The sequence came from a woman in her 40s with Graves' hyperthyroidism. What was sequenced was blood. The chain joins TRBV6-5 to TRBJ2-7; D not resolved. This chain's CDR3 is CASSYSSQRVGYEQYF. Here the CDR3 DNA reads TGTGCCAGCAGTTACTCGAGCCAGCGAGTAGGCTACGAGCAGTACTTC.